Below, 22 T cell receptor beta chains from the same sample are listed, as sequenced in a study of blood T cell repertoires in COVID-19. The protocol was immunoSEQ multiplex PCR, while the TCRdb copy is restricted to in-frame clones and leaves out a portion. The repertoire consists of 300,000 to 350,000 clones, with around 90% occurring once and the leading ten covering roughly 2.3%. Source material: peripheral blood. All receptors come from a man between 18 and 29 years old with active or convalescent COVID-19.

This clone was found a few times. The V and J genes are TRBV4-1 and TRBJ1-4; 9 nucleotides align to TRBD1. The germline CDR1 and CDR2 sequences are MGHRA and YSYEKL. With V trimmed by 3 bases and J by 4 bases, 12 bases remained unmatched. The CDR3 totals 18 residues. The CDR3 coding sequence is TGCGCCAGCAGCCAGATCCGGGACAGGGTGTATGGTAATGAAAAACTGTTTTTT. Translated: CASSQIRDRVYGNEKLFF.

In this sample, this clone turned up once. The chain employs TRBV2 and TRBJ2-1, with TRBD1 as a possible D gene (6 bases). The CDR3 loop spans 14 amino acids. Germline V lookup: CDR1 SNHLY, CDR2 FYNNEI. V was cut by 7 bases and J by 6 bases, with 16 bases left in between. The CDR3 is CASTSSGRGNEQFF. The DNA for the CDR3 is TGTGCCAGCACTAGCAGCGGCAGGGGCAATGAGCAGTTCTTC. The entire variable domain, with the rest obtained from reference TRBV2 and TRBJ2-1, is as follows: EPEVTQTPSHQVTQMGQEVILRCVPISNHLYFYWYRQILGQKVEFLVSFYNNEISEKSEIFDDQFSVERPDGSNFTLKIRSTKLEDSAMYFCASTSSGRGNEQFFGPGTRLTVL.

The V gene is TRBV21-1, the J gene TRBJ2-7; the table's D gene call, TRBD2, was not cross checked with the DNA. TRBV21-1 is reported as a pseudogene. The CDR3 has 12 residues. CDR3: CASKGGTHEQYF. The CDR3 nucleotides read TGTGCCAGCAAGGGGGGGACCCACGAGCAGTACTTC.

This chain uses TRBV4-3 with TRBJ2-2; TRBD2 matches 7 bases. The junction had 9 bases not matched to a gene; V was cut back by 2 bases and J by 0 bases. CDR3 size: 18 residues. Germline V gene lookup returns CDR1 LGHNA and CDR2 YSLEER. The CDR3 DNA is TGCGCCAGCAGCCAAAAACCTGGCGGGGGTACGAACACCGGGGAGCTGTTTTTT. Its translation: CASSQKPGGGTNTGELFF.

This clone was counted only a few times. J is TRBJ1-5 and V is TRBV12-5; 7 nucleotides line up with TRBD1. With V trimmed by 7 bases and J by 7 bases, 13 bases remained unmatched. The CDR3 has 15 amino acids. Germline lookup yields CDR1 LGHNT and CDR2 FRNRAP. The CDR3 DNA sequence: TGTGCTAGTGCCCCGGGGGTGGCAGGGGGACAGCCCCAGCATTTT. It specifies CASAPGVAGGQPQHF.

The chain has TRBV19 and TRBJ2-3; D may be TRBD2 (6 bases). This CDR3 contains 15 residues. Germline V CDR1 and CDR2: LNHDA, SQIVND (reference sequence). Deletions cut 11 bases from V and 1 base from J, with 19 bases between. Here the CDR3 DNA reads TGTGCCGCAAAAAGGAGGTCGGGGGGCACAGATACGCAGTATTTT. It encodes CAAKRRSGGTDTQYF.

V is TRBV11-2 and J is TRBJ1-5; D is ambiguous. Trimming stripped 0 bases from V and 5 bases from J, with 8 bases between. Germline V gene lookup returns CDR1 SGHAT and CDR2 FQNNGV. CDR3 length equals 14 residues. CDR3 DNA: TGTGCCAGCAGCTTAGATAAGGGAGATCAGCCCCAGCATTTT. This codes for CASSLDKGDQPQHF.

The V call is TRBV19, the J call TRBJ2-1; 13 bases line up with TRBD2. The trim removed 9 bases at V and 6 bases at J, leaving 5 bases unmatched. Germline values: CDR1 LNHDA, CDR2 SQIVND (reference sequence). This CDR3 is built from 14 residues. The DNA for the CDR3 is TGTGCCAGCCGGACTAGCGGGAGTGGCAATGAGCAGTTCTTC. This gives the protein CASRTSGSGNEQFF. Complete variable domain (other parts from reference TRBV19 and TRBJ2-1): DGGITQSPKYLFRKEGQNVTLSCEQNLNHDAMYWYRQDPGQGLRLIYYSQIVNDFQKGDIAEGYSVSREKKESFPLTVTSAQKNPTAFYLCASRTSGSGNEQFFGPGTRLTVL.

This chain links TRBV4-3 with TRBJ2-1; D gene unclear. There are 15 residues in the CDR3. Trimming stripped 2 bases from V and 2 bases from J, with 10 bases between. The germline gives CDR1 LGHNA, CDR2 YSLEER. Here the CDR3 reads CASSQRSSPYNEQFF. As DNA, the CDR3 is TGCGCCAGCAGCCAACGGTCTAGTCCCTACAATGAGCAGTTCTTC.

V and J are TRBV10-3 and TRBJ2-1; TRBD2 is a possible D gene (5 bases). Germline V gene data show CDR1 as ENHRY and CDR2 as SYGVKD. This CDR3 has 12 residues. Trimming took 11 bases from V and 4 from J, leaving 12 bases between them. CDR3 nucleotide sequence: TGTGCCTCCGGGATTCCTTACAATGAGCAGTTCTTC. Translated: CASGIPYNEQFF.

The chain employs TRBV28 and TRBJ2-1, with 9 nucleotides matching TRBD2. The CDR3 covers 15 residues. Trimming at V came to 6 bases and at J to 9 bases, leaving 12 bases not matched to a gene. Germline CDR1 is MDHEN and CDR2 is SYDVKM. The CDR3 reads CASSRVLAGTAEQFF. The CDR3 nucleotides are TGTGCCAGCAGCCGCGTCCTAGCGGGAACCGCTGAGCAGTTCTTC.

The count of this clone is one. The rearrangement joins TRBV7-9 to TRBJ2-7; D might be TRBD1 (6 bases). There are 16 residues in the CDR3. In germline, CDR1 is SEHNR, CDR2 FQNEAQ (reference sequence). Trimming removed 1 base at V and 2 bases at J, with 15 bases between. DNA of the CDR3: TGTGCCAGCAGCTTAGTTACAGGGTGGATTACCTACGAGCAGTACTTC. Protein product: CASSLVTGWITYEQYF. Using reference TRBV7-9 and TRBJ2-7 for the parts outside the CDR3, the full variable domain is DTGVSQNPRHKITKRGQNVTFRCDPISEHNRLYWYRQTLGQGPEFLTYFQNEAQLEKSRLLSDRFSAERPKGSFSTLEIQRTEQGDSAMYLCASSLVTGWITYEQYFGPGTRLTVT.

Notes on this clone: Other DNA sequences within the sample encode an identical CDR3. The chain employs TRBV19 and TRBJ2-7, with D possibly being TRBD2 (5 bases). CDR1 and CDR2 from the germline V gene are LNHDA and SQIVND (reference sequence). V lost 2 bases to trimming and J lost 0 bases, with 8 bases between them. The CDR3 is 14 amino acids. The CDR3 nucleotides read TGTGCCAGTAGTATACGGGGAAGCTCCTACGAGCAGTACTTC. It codes for CASSIRGSSYEQYF.

The chain joins TRBV28 to TRBJ1-4; 10 positions agree with TRBD1. V dropped 7 bases and J dropped 2; count of bases not matched to a gene: 10. This CDR3 is 17 amino acids long. From germline, CDR1 is MDHEN and CDR2 SYDVKM. The CDR3 nucleotides read TGTGCCAGCAACCAACCGGGACAGGGGCTTACTAATGAAAAACTGTTTTTT. Its translation: CASNQPGQGLTNEKLFF.

V and J are TRBV6-5 and TRBJ2-3; D gene ambiguous. Germline CDR1 is MNHEY and CDR2 is SVGAGI. This CDR3 has 12 residues. The V end was cut by 8 bases, the J end by 6 bases, with 12 bases between. The DNA of the CDR3 is TGTGCCAGCGGGCGACCCTCCGATACGCAGTATTTT. Translated: CASGRPSDTQYF.

The gene calls are TRBV27 and TRBJ1-1; D gene unclear. This CDR3 spans 13 amino acids. Trimming took 4 bases from V and 4 from J, leaving 10 bases between them. In germline, CDR1 is MNHEY, CDR2 SMNVEV (reference sequence). CDR3 residues: CASSSNRGTEAFF. CDR3 sequence (DNA): TGTGCCAGCAGTTCCAATCGGGGCACTGAAGCTTTCTTT.

The rearrangement links TRBV4-1 to TRBJ2-7, with a weak D call TRBD2 (6 bases). This CDR3 region has 17 residues. Trimming removed 0 bases at V and 2 bases at J, with 17 bases between. The germline V gene encodes CDR1 MGHRA and CDR2 YSYEKL. The chain's CDR3 is CASSQEILGGYTYEQYF. The DNA of the CDR3 is TGCGCCAGCAGCCAAGAAATCTTAGGAGGGTATACCTACGAGCAGTACTTC.

The J gene is TRBJ1-5, the V gene TRBV19; TRBD1 might be the D (6 bases). Deletions cut 5 bases from V and 7 bases from J, with 12 bases between. The germline V gene has CDR1 LNHDA and CDR2 SQIVND (reference sequence). The CDR3 has 13 residues. The CDR3 sequence: CASSWGQSQPQHF. The CDR3 bases are TGTGCCAGTAGTTGGGGACAATCCCAGCCCCAGCATTTT.

V and J are TRBV29-1 and TRBJ2-7; 15 bases line up with TRBD2. V lost 4 bases to trimming and J lost 2 bases; unmatched junction nucleotides: 6. CDR1 is SQVTM and CDR2 is ANQGSEA in the germline V gene. The CDR3 loop spans 16 amino acids. Written as DNA, the CDR3 is TGCAGCGTTGCCGGGACTAGCGGGGGGAAGACCTACGAGCAGTACTTC. This gives the protein CSVAGTSGGKTYEQYF.

The rearrangement joins TRBV7-9 to TRBJ2-2; 8 bases match TRBD2. Per germline, CDR1 SEHNR and CDR2 FQNEAQ (reference sequence). The ends lost 5 bases at V and 7 bases at J; junction bases unmatched: 3. The CDR3 is 13 residues long. This CDR3 is CASSQTSVGELFF. The CDR3 nucleotides read TGTGCCAGCAGCCAGACTAGCGTCGGGGAGCTGTTTTTT.

V gene TRBV27 combines with J gene TRBJ2-1, with D possibly being TRBD2 (5 bases). Germline V gene data show CDR1 as MNHEY and CDR2 as SMNVEV (reference sequence). The CDR3 is 13 residues long. V was cut by 0 bases and J by 7 bases, with 7 bases left in between. CDR3 residues: CASSLSRRNEQFF. The CDR3 region has the DNA TGTGCCAGCAGTTTATCGAGGAGGAATGAGCAGTTCTTC.

The chain links TRBV11-2 to TRBJ1-6; the D is unclear. V lost 4 bases to trimming and J lost 0 bases, with 16 bases between them. Germline V gene data show CDR1 as SGHAT and CDR2 as FQNNGV. CDR3 length: 18 residues. The CDR3 reads CASSSTALSTSYNSPLHF. The CDR3 nucleotides read TGTGCCAGCAGCTCTACAGCCCTTTCGACCTCCTATAATTCACCCCTCCACTTT.